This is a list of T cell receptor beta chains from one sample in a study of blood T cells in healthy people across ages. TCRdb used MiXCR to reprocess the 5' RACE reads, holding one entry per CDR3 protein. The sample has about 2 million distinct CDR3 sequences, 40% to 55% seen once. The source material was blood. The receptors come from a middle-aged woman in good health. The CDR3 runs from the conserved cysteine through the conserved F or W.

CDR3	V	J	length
CASSSTPGLAGFTDTQYF	TRBV7-3	TRBJ2-3	18
CASSLDWGFSSYEQYF	TRBV7-8	TRBJ2-7	16
CASRRRTGGQEQYF	TRBV14	TRBJ2-4	14
CSASWQGAIRNYGYTF	TRBV20-1	TRBJ1-2	16
CASSLDVGANSPLHF	TRBV7-8	TRBJ1-6	15
CASSFGGVMETQYF	TRBV5-1	TRBJ2-5	14
CASSVRDYEQFF	TRBV25-1	TRBJ2-1	12
CSARGQGAEETQYF	TRBV20-1	TRBJ2-5	14
CSVGQGDADTQYF	TRBV29-1	TRBJ2-3	13
CSALPRTSHTDTQYF	TRBV20-1	TRBJ2-3	15
CASSPQAGTGANVLTF	TRBV7-3	TRBJ2-6	16
CASSLDGRGQETQYF	TRBV7-2	TRBJ2-5	15
CASSGWSYTF	TRBV2	TRBJ1-2	10
CATSGKAYEQYF	TRBV7-9	TRBJ2-7	12
CATSGRGQSYGYTF	TRBV15	TRBJ1-2	14
CASSGNRASSTDTQYF	TRBV6-1	TRBJ2-3	16
CASSRATGTGDGYGYTF	TRBV4-3	TRBJ1-2	17
CASSSPGQDIVNEQYF	TRBV7-2	TRBJ2-7	16
CASSLRTGINEKLFF	TRBV27	TRBJ1-4	15
CASSSRDFDTDTQYF	TRBV6-5	TRBJ2-3	15
CASSPGPLGNQPQHF	TRBV9	TRBJ1-5	15
CASSYSLPPTGNEQYF	TRBV6-2/TRBV6-3	TRBJ2-7	16
CAGRMTSGGFYEQYF	TRBV6-2/TRBV6-3	TRBJ2-7	15
CASSLALLNTEAFF	TRBV6-6	TRBJ1-1	14
CASKEQGISYEQYF	TRBV2	TRBJ2-7	14
CASSRGTGGNNEQFF	TRBV4-1	TRBJ2-1	15
CSGQGPIQETQYF	TRBV29-1	TRBJ2-5	13
CASSLLGTRSTPDTQYF	TRBV7-9	TRBJ2-3	17
CASSFFSPGQGGDEQFF	TRBV5-1	TRBJ2-1	17
CSVYEEQFF	TRBV29-1	TRBJ2-1	9
CASSLATAYYGYTF	TRBV7-2	TRBJ1-2	14